The 22 T cell receptor beta chains reported below all come from one sample, sequenced in a study of radiation and T cells in renal cell carcinoma (TCRdb year 2020). Interpreted using the paper, the time point label stands for: baseline pretreatment blood. The treatment or condition label here, explained by the study, means: 15 Gy SBRT to primary tumor, nephrectomy 4 weeks later. The library was built by means of the immunoSEQ multiplex PCR assay. TCRdb took over this immuneACCESS table, retaining in-frame rearrangements with V and J assigned. Such tables are incomplete; in checked studies, under half of the missing clones stem from an unresolved V gene, and the remainder is unexplained. This sample has tens of thousands of clones in its table, and more than 60% of those were observed once. More than 7% of the sample is in the top ten clones. The sample consisted of blood, taken from a patient whose treatment included radiotherapy and nephrectomy. The receptors shown here come from a man between 60 and 75 years old with renal cell carcinoma.

The gene calls are TRBV7-6 and TRBJ2-3, with D hard to call. V lost 4 bases to trimming and J lost 4 bases, with 12 bases between them. The CDR3 sequence is 14 residues long. CDR1 and CDR2 from the germline V gene are SGHVS and FNYEAQ. DNA for the CDR3: TGTGCCAGCAGCTGGGTCTCTCCGGCAGATACGCAGTATTTT. Encoded protein: CASSWVSPADTQYF.

In this sample, this clone turned up a few times. The rearrangement joins TRBV18 to TRBJ1-1; D unresolved. There are 16 residues in the CDR3. Trimming stripped 2 bases from V and 1 base from J, with 14 bases between. The germline V gene encodes CDR1 KGHSH and CDR2 LQKENI. CDR3: CASSPRSEGGNTEAFF. In DNA, the CDR3 is TGTGCCAGCTCACCAAGGAGCGAGGGCGGGAACACTGAAGCTTTCTTT.

The sample holds a few counts of this clone. This rearrangement joins TRBV19 to TRBJ1-2; D is ambiguous. The CDR3 runs 12 residues. V was shortened by 3 bases and J by 6 bases, with 8 bases between the two germline ends. CDR1 LNHDA and CDR2 SQIVND come from the germline V gene (reference sequence). DNA of the CDR3: TGTGCCAGTAGTATCGGCTTCGATGGCTACACCTTC. Translated: CASSIGFDGYTF.

Here the CDR3 DNA reads TGTGCCAGCAGTTATACAGGCAGCCTACCATACGAGCAGTACTTC. The encoded protein is CASSYTGSLPYEQYF. The genes are TRBV6-6 and TRBJ2-7; D is possibly TRBD1 (5 bases). The CDR3 spans 15 residues. V lost 3 bases to trimming and J lost 4 bases, with 16 bases between them. Germline V CDR1 and CDR2: MNHNY, SVGAGI (reference sequence).

The gene calls are TRBV5-4 and TRBJ2-7; the D gene is possibly TRBD2 (6 bases). The CDR3 loop spans 15 amino acids. The germline gives CDR1 SGHNT, CDR2 YYREEE (reference sequence). V was cut by 4 bases and J by 2 bases, with 16 bases left in between. CDR3 region: CASSPGDPGTYEQYF. The DNA of the CDR3 is TGTGCCAGCAGCCCGGGGGATCCAGGAACCTACGAGCAGTACTTC.

The J gene is TRBJ1-3, the V gene TRBV19; 7 bases are shared with TRBD1. Losses at the gene ends were 7 bases for V and 4 bases for J; bases not matched to a gene: 4. CDR1 is LNHDA and CDR2 is SQIVND in the germline V gene (reference sequence). The CDR3 spans 13 residues. The CDR3 DNA reads as TGTGCCAGTAACAGGGGTCGAGGAAACACCATATATTTT. It translates to CASNRGRGNTIYF.

The chain couples TRBV6-6 to TRBJ2-5, with D possibly called TRBD1 or TRBD2 (5 bases each). This CDR3 is built from 13 residues. Germline V lookup: CDR1 MNHNY, CDR2 SVGAGI (reference sequence). V gave up 2 bases and J gave up 5 bases, with 9 bases separating them. In nucleotides, the CDR3 is TGTGCCAGCAGTTACGGGGGTGCGGAGACCCAGTACTTC. As protein: CASSYGGAETQYF.

This clone was seen once. This sequence joins TRBV7-9 and TRBJ1-6, with D maybe TRBD1 (5 bases). V was pared by 0 bases and J by 5 bases, with 8 bases between. The CDR3 is made up of 15 amino acids. The germline V gene has CDR1 SEHNR and CDR2 FQNEAQ (reference sequence). CDR3 DNA sequence: TGTGCCAGCAGCTTAGCTCTGGGGGATAATTCACCCCTCCACTTT. This gives the protein CASSLALGDNSPLHF.

The chain has TRBV7-9 and TRBJ1-2; D not certain. The germline V and J ends were trimmed by 1 base and 8 bases, with 11 bases remaining between them. Germline V gene data show CDR1 as SEHNR and CDR2 as FQNEAQ (reference sequence). There are 13 residues in the CDR3. The CDR3 here is CASSLEGSRGYTF. Here the CDR3 DNA reads TGTGCCAGCAGCTTAGAGGGTTCTCGGGGCTACACCTTC.

Only a few counts were recorded for this clone. The chain joins TRBV11-3 to TRBJ2-2; 10 nucleotides agree with TRBD2. This CDR3 has 15 residues. V lost 3 bases and J lost 7; bases outside the gene matches: 5. CDR1 is SGHNT, CDR2 YENEEA, per germline. In DNA, the CDR3 is TGTGCCAGCAGCTTTCTAGCGGGAGAAATCGGGGAGCTGTTTTTT. Translating it yields CASSFLAGEIGELFF.

The rearrangement uses TRBV5-1 and TRBJ2-1; D is perhaps TRBD1 (5 bases). The V end was cut by 6 bases, the J end by 5 bases, with 12 bases between. In germline, CDR1 is SGHRS, CDR2 YFSETQ. There are 13 residues in the CDR3. CDR3 amino acids: CASKKDTNNEQFF. The CDR3 DNA reads TGCGCCAGCAAGAAGGACACCAACAATGAGCAGTTCTTC.

The chain employs TRBV4-1 and TRBJ2-5; D is tentatively TRBD1 or TRBD2 (5 bases each). V dropped 4 bases and J dropped 2 bases, with 14 bases sitting between them. The CDR3 length is 15 residues. Per the germline V gene, CDR1 is MGHRA and CDR2 is YSYEKL. CDR3 sequence (DNA): TGCGCCAGCAGCCGGGGCGGTAGCGCTCAAGAGACCCAGTACTTC. Translation: CASSRGGSAQETQYF.

The CDR3 nucleotides are TGTGCCAGCAGCCCACCAGGGTTCACCTACAATGAGCAGTTCTTC. Its translation is CASSPPGFTYNEQFF. The chain uses TRBV7-9 and TRBJ2-1, with TRBD1 as a possible D gene (5 bases). The CDR3 extends over 15 amino acids. Germline-derived CDR1 and CDR2 are SEHNR and FQNEAQ (reference sequence). Trimming took 5 bases from V and 2 from J, leaving 13 bases between them.

This clone has more than one count but fewer than ten. CDR3 amino acids: CASSLEFRNTEAFF. The CDR3 nucleotides read TGCGCCAGCAGCTTGGAGTTCCGGAACACTGAAGCTTTCTTT. This chain links TRBV5-1 with TRBJ1-1; D unresolved. The CDR3 sequence is 14 residues long. Deletions cut 0 bases from V and 1 base from J, with 7 bases between. The germline CDR1 and CDR2 sequences are SGHRS and YFSETQ.

The V gene is TRBV18, the J gene TRBJ2-2, with a tentative D call TRBD2 (5 bases). Trimming cost V 5 bases and J 0 bases, with 7 bases left between them. CDR3 length equals 14 residues. Germline-derived CDR1 and CDR2 are KGHSH and LQKENI. CDR3 nucleotide sequence: TGTGCCAGCTCAATCGGGACGAACACCGGGGAGCTGTTTTTT. Its protein product is CASSIGTNTGELFF. The variable domain in full, completed from reference TRBV18 and TRBJ2-2, reads NAGVMQNPRHLVRRRGQEARLRCSPMKGHSHVYWYRQLPEEGLKFMVYLQKENIIDESGMPKERFSAEFPKEGPSILRIQQVVRGDSAAYFCASSIGTNTGELFFGEGSRLTVL.

The chain recombines TRBV30 with TRBJ1-1; D is ambiguous. Germline assignment: CDR1 GTSNPN and CDR2 SVGIG (reference sequence). The CDR3 spans 11 residues. V was trimmed by 4 bases and J by 0 bases, leaving 3 bases between them. The CDR3 reads CAWKLNTEAFF. In DNA form, the CDR3 reads TGTGCCTGGAAGTTGAACACTGAAGCTTTCTTT.

The chain employs TRBV7-9 and TRBJ2-3; 8 bases align to TRBD1. The trim removed 5 bases at V and 14 bases at J, leaving 6 bases unmatched. The germline gives CDR1 SEHNR, CDR2 FQNEAQ (reference sequence). The CDR3 covers 11 residues. The DNA of the CDR3 is TGTGCCAGCAGCCAGGACAGGGTTGGGTATTTT. As protein: CASSQDRVGYF.

The chain recombines TRBV7-9 with TRBJ2-5, with 7 bases fitting TRBD2. The V gene's germline CDR1 is SEHNR and CDR2 FQNEAQ (reference sequence). V lost 7 bases to trimming and J lost 7 bases; unmatched junction nucleotides: 9. This CDR3 comprises 13 residues. CDR3: CASTIPGGGTQYF. CDR3 in DNA: TGTGCCAGCACCATACCGGGCGGGGGGACCCAGTACTTC.

The rearrangement joins TRBV5-1 to TRBJ2-3; D is possibly TRBD2 (5 bases). Trimming stripped 0 bases from V and 4 bases from J, with 12 bases between. Germline-derived CDR1 and CDR2 are SGHRS and YFSETQ. The CDR3 spans 15 residues. CDR3 region: CASSLGTGSSDTQYF. DNA of the CDR3: TGCGCCAGCAGCTTGGGAACGGGATCGTCAGATACGCAGTATTTT.

This rearrangement joins TRBV7-6 to TRBJ2-5, with 15 bases identical to TRBD2. Trimming removed 6 bases from V and 10 bases from J; junction bases left unmatched: 6. The CDR3 length is 14 residues. Germline V gene sequence: CDR1 SGHVS, CDR2 FNYEAQ. The CDR3 sequence: CASRAGLAGGNQYF. CDR3 coding DNA: TGTGCCAGCAGGGCGGGACTAGCGGGGGGAAACCAGTACTTC. Filled out from reference TRBV7-6 and TRBJ2-5, the complete variable domain reads GAGVSQSPRYKVTKRGQDVALRCDPISGHVSLYWYRQALGQGPEFLTYFNYEAQQDKSGLPNDRFSAERPEGSISTLTIQRTEQRDSAMYRCASRAGLAGGNQYFGPGTRLLVL.

J is TRBJ2-2 and V is TRBV11-3, with 7 bases fitting TRBD2. Germline V gene sequence: CDR1 SGHNT, CDR2 YENEEA. The CDR3 covers 14 residues. The V segment lost 5 bases and the J segment 4 bases; nucleotides outside the gene matches: 4. CDR3 nucleotide sequence: TGTGCCAGCAGCCGGTCGGGGGGCACCGGGGAGCTGTTTTTT. Protein: CASSRSGGTGELFF.

The chain couples TRBV5-1 to TRBJ2-2, with D perhaps TRBD1 (6 bases). The CDR3 has 13 residues. Germline V lookup: CDR1 SGHRS, CDR2 YFSETQ. V was pared by 4 bases and J by 5 bases, with 9 bases between. The CDR3 spells CASSEGDTGELFF. Written as DNA, the CDR3 is TGCGCCAGCAGCGAGGGGGATACCGGGGAGCTGTTTTTT.